This TCR beta chain was observed in a study of cytomegalovirus exposure and HLA in healthy donors. Study summary: The study's early data release held about 85 million unique TCRs from HLA-typed donors.

Study findings and constraints: The study had only CMV serostatus as immune exposure information. The number of N-insertions in an Asian-associated ancestry cluster was reportedly below the 666-donor mean in a later analysis.

There are 15 residues in the CDR3. Per the germline V gene, CDR1 is SGHTA and CDR2 is FQGTGA. After removal of 1 base from V and 9 bases from J, the junction contained 6 bases not matched to a gene. This clone came up a few times. Its target is unknown. A multiplex PCR was run with 60 Vbeta primers and 13 Jbeta primers. Method: immunoSEQ multiplex PCR; TCRdb's copy keeps in-frame clones and lacks some. The table has fewer than 110,000 clones, 65% to 85% seen once. The TCR sequence derives from a man aged 50 or older in good health and CMV-seropositive. The sequencing sample was made of PBMCs. The V gene is TRBV7-3, the J gene TRBJ2-1, with 10 bases that match TRBD2. This chain's CDR3 is CASSLKKREGAEQFF. The CDR3 DNA sequence: TGTGCCAGCAGCTTAAAGAAGCGGGAGGGGGCTGAGCAGTTCTTC.